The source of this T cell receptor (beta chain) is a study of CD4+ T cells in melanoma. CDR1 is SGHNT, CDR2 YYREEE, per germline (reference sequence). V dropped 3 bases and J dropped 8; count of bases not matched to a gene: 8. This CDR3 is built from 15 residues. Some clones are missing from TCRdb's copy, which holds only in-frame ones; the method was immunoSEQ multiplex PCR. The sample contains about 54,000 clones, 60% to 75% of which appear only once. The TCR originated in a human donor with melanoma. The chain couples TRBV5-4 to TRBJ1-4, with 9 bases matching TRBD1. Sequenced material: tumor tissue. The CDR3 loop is CASSSNRGLNEKLFF. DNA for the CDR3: TGTGCCAGCAGCTCCAACAGGGGGCTCAACGAAAAACTGTTTTTT.